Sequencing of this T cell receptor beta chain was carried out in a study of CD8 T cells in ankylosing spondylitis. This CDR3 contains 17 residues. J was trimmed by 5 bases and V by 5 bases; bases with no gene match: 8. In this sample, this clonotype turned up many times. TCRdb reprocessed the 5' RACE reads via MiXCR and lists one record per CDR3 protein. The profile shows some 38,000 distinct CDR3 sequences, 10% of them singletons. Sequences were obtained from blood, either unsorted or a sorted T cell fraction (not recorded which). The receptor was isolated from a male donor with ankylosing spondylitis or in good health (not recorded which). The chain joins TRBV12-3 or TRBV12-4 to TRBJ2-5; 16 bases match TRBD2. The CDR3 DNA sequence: TGTGCCAGCAGTCTGGGGACTAGCGGGAGGGCCCATGAGACCCAGTACTTC. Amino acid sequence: CASSLGTSGRAHETQYF.